A selection of T cell receptor beta chains follows, all from one sample in a study of response to subunit inactivated influenza vaccine. TCRdb re-called the RT-PCR reads through MiXCR, storing one row per CDR3 protein. Of 180,000 or so distinct CDR3 sequences in the sample, about 12% were seen once. These data are also associated with another study on T cells expressing NK-cell markers.

The input for sequencing was CD8+ T cells sorted from PBMCs, taken 11 to 12 days after vaccination. The receptors were gathered from a man over 45 who received an inactivated influenza vaccine. Both conserved end residues are part of each CDR3. Each record gives: J gene, clone size, D gene, V gene, CDR3 protein, CDR3 DNA. The D gene is left open where the match is weak. Clone size appears in some rows only: once, few, many, or a class for an expanded clone.

j_call: TRBJ2-1
clone_size: .
d_call: .
v_call: TRBV7-9
cdr3_aa: CASSLVPSPEGEQFF
cdr3_nt: TGTGCCAGCAGCTTAGTCCCTAGCCCCGAAGGTGAGCAGTTCTTC

j_call: TRBJ1-6
clone_size: few
d_call: .
v_call: TRBV2
cdr3_aa: CASRTEGAYNSPLHF
cdr3_nt: TGTGCCAGCAGGACCGAAGGGGCCTATAATTCACCCCTCCACTTT

j_call: TRBJ2-7
clone_size: few
d_call: .
v_call: TRBV11-2
cdr3_aa: CASSFHAEGIYEQYF
cdr3_nt: TGTGCCAGCAGCTTCCATGCGGAGGGGATCTACGAGCAGTACTTC

j_call: TRBJ1-5
clone_size: .
d_call: .
v_call: TRBV4-1
cdr3_aa: CASSQDGTGHQPQHF
cdr3_nt: TGCGCCAGCAGCCAAGATGGAACAGGGCATCAGCCCCAGCATTTT

j_call: TRBJ2-1
clone_size: many
d_call: .
v_call: TRBV29-1
cdr3_aa: CSVEAAGNPYNEQFF
cdr3_nt: TGCAGCGTTGAAGCCGCAGGGAATCCCTACAATGAGCAGTTCTTC

j_call: TRBJ2-7
clone_size: many
d_call: .
v_call: TRBV11-2
cdr3_aa: CASSPWDGLSYEQYF
cdr3_nt: TGTGCCAGCAGCCCCTGGGACGGACTCTCCTACGAGCAGTACTTC

j_call: TRBJ1-1
clone_size: few
d_call: .
v_call: TRBV6-1
cdr3_aa: CASSEEVQWNTEAFF
cdr3_nt: TGTGCCAGCAGTGAAGAGGTACAGTGGAACACTGAAGCTTTCTTT

j_call: TRBJ2-1
clone_size: .
d_call: TRBD2
v_call: TRBV14
cdr3_aa: CASSQDRTSGHNEQFF
cdr3_nt: TGTGCCAGCAGCCAAGACAGGACTAGCGGTCACAATGAGCAGTTCTTC

j_call: TRBJ2-1
clone_size: few
d_call: .
v_call: TRBV5-6
cdr3_aa: CASRGTDEPGNEQFF
cdr3_nt: TGTGCCAGCAGAGGGACCGATGAACCCGGCAATGAGCAGTTCTTC

j_call: TRBJ2-1
clone_size: .
d_call: .
v_call: TRBV20-1
cdr3_aa: CSARDLRGGDEQFF
cdr3_nt: TGCAGTGCTAGAGATTTGAGGGGGGGGGATGAGCAGTTCTTC

j_call: TRBJ2-1
clone_size: few
d_call: .
v_call: TRBV4-3
cdr3_aa: CASSHTRGGSHEQFF
cdr3_nt: TGCGCCAGCAGCCATACCAGGGGCGGGAGTCATGAGCAGTTCTTC

j_call: TRBJ1-5
clone_size: .
d_call: TRBD1
v_call: TRBV2
cdr3_aa: CASRVTGYENQPQHF
cdr3_nt: TGTGCCAGCAGAGTGACAGGGTATGAGAATCAGCCCCAGCATTTT

j_call: TRBJ1-6
clone_size: few
d_call: .
v_call: TRBV6-2/TRBV6-3
cdr3_aa: CASSYTQERSPLHF
cdr3_nt: TGTGCCAGCAGTTACACCCAGGAAAGATCACCCCTCCACTTT

j_call: TRBJ2-7
clone_size: .
d_call: .
v_call: TRBV19
cdr3_aa: CASSIAQNAYEQYF
cdr3_nt: TGTGCCAGTAGTATAGCCCAGAATGCCTACGAGCAGTACTTC

j_call: TRBJ2-1
clone_size: many
d_call: .
v_call: TRBV12-3/TRBV12-4
cdr3_aa: CASSLGFSGGSESALSYNEQFF
cdr3_nt: TGTGCCAGCAGTTTAGGATTTTCAGGAGGGAGTGAATCCGCTCTCTCCTACAATGAGCAGTTCTTC

j_call: TRBJ2-7
clone_size: .
d_call: .
v_call: TRBV4-1
cdr3_aa: CASSQEAGQSYEQYF
cdr3_nt: TGCGCCAGCAGCCAAGAGGCGGGGCAGTCCTACGAGCAGTACTTC

j_call: TRBJ2-1
clone_size: few
d_call: .
v_call: TRBV28
cdr3_aa: CASSFGAEGSNEQFF
cdr3_nt: TGTGCCAGCAGTTTCGGCGCAGAGGGTTCCAATGAGCAGTTCTTC

j_call: TRBJ1-2
clone_size: few
d_call: .
v_call: TRBV30
cdr3_aa: CAWRASGQNFLYGYTF
cdr3_nt: TGTGCCTGGAGGGCCTCTGGACAGAATTTCCTCTATGGCTACACCTTC

j_call: TRBJ2-7
clone_size: .
d_call: TRBD2
v_call: TRBV15
cdr3_aa: CATSFRTSVPREQYF
cdr3_nt: TGTGCCACCAGCTTCCGGACTAGCGTCCCTCGCGAGCAGTACTTC

j_call: TRBJ2-3
clone_size: .
d_call: TRBD2
v_call: TRBV15
cdr3_aa: CATSRARGGRDTQYF
cdr3_nt: TGTGCCACCAGCAGAGCTCGGGGGGGCCGAGATACGCAGTATTTT

j_call: TRBJ2-3
clone_size: few
d_call: .
v_call: TRBV28
cdr3_aa: CASSSPLGYTQYF
cdr3_nt: TGTGCCAGCAGTTCCCCCCTGGGATATACGCAGTATTTT

j_call: TRBJ2-7
clone_size: .
d_call: .
v_call: TRBV28
cdr3_aa: CASSLSLSYEQYF
cdr3_nt: TGTGCCAGCAGTTTATCTCTCTCCTACGAGCAGTACTTC

j_call: TRBJ1-3
clone_size: many
d_call: .
v_call: TRBV13
cdr3_aa: CASSLGTFGNTIYF
cdr3_nt: TGTGCCAGCAGCTTAGGGACATTCGGAAACACCATATATTTT

j_call: TRBJ2-1
clone_size: .
d_call: .
v_call: TRBV7-9
cdr3_aa: CASSLVPYNEQFF
cdr3_nt: TGTGCCAGCAGCTTAGTCCCTTACAATGAGCAGTTCTTC

j_call: TRBJ2-7
clone_size: few
d_call: TRBD1
v_call: TRBV5-5
cdr3_aa: CASSLAGGLAYEQYF
cdr3_nt: TGTGCCAGCAGCTTGGCAGGGGGCCTAGCGTACGAGCAGTACTTC

j_call: TRBJ1-2
clone_size: .
d_call: .
v_call: TRBV3-1
cdr3_aa: CASSQDRGPANYGYTF
cdr3_nt: TGTGCCAGCAGCCAAGATCGGGGGCCCGCTAACTATGGCTACACCTTC

j_call: TRBJ1-2
clone_size: few
d_call: .
v_call: TRBV2
cdr3_aa: CASQDYTF
cdr3_nt: TGTGCCAGCCAAGACTACACCTTC

j_call: TRBJ1-5
clone_size: .
d_call: .
v_call: TRBV15
cdr3_aa: CATSGSGAGDSNQPQHF
cdr3_nt: TGTGCCACCAGCGGCTCCGGGGCGGGCGATAGCAATCAGCCCCAGCATTTT

j_call: TRBJ2-5
clone_size: few
d_call: .
v_call: TRBV7-3
cdr3_aa: CASSLLGNRGETQYF
cdr3_nt: TGTGCCAGCAGCTTACTGGGCAACCGGGGAGAGACCCAGTACTTC

j_call: TRBJ2-1
clone_size: many
d_call: .
v_call: TRBV4-3
cdr3_aa: CASSQDRPYEQFF
cdr3_nt: TGCGCCAGCAGCCAAGATCGCCCTTATGAGCAGTTCTTC

j_call: TRBJ2-2
clone_size: few
d_call: .
v_call: TRBV6-2/TRBV6-3
cdr3_aa: CASSWGGELFF
cdr3_nt: TGTGCCAGCAGCTGGGGCGGGGAGCTGTTTTTT

j_call: TRBJ1-1
clone_size: .
d_call: .
v_call: TRBV2
cdr3_aa: CASSVGFTEAFF
cdr3_nt: TGTGCCAGCAGTGTCGGGTTCACTGAAGCTTTCTTT

j_call: TRBJ1-1
clone_size: .
d_call: TRBD1
v_call: TRBV12-3/TRBV12-4
cdr3_aa: CASSPTGATEAFF
cdr3_nt: TGTGCCAGCAGCCCCACAGGGGCCACTGAAGCTTTCTTT

j_call: TRBJ2-3
clone_size: many
d_call: TRBD2
v_call: TRBV3-1
cdr3_aa: CASSQDWDASGASSNTQYF
cdr3_nt: TGTGCCAGCAGCCAAGATTGGGATGCTAGCGGAGCTTCTTCAAATACGCAGTATTTT

j_call: TRBJ2-2
clone_size: many
d_call: .
v_call: TRBV29-1
cdr3_aa: CSVEDRTGRNTGELFF
cdr3_nt: TGCAGCGTTGAAGATCGAACAGGGAGGAACACCGGGGAGCTGTTTTTT

j_call: TRBJ2-3
clone_size: .
d_call: .
v_call: TRBV6-2/TRBV6-3
cdr3_aa: CASSPGALATDTQYF
cdr3_nt: TGTGCCAGCAGTCCTGGCGCTCTAGCCACAGATACGCAGTATTTT

j_call: TRBJ1-1
clone_size: few
d_call: .
v_call: TRBV11-2
cdr3_aa: CASSLVGRGTEAFF
cdr3_nt: TGTGCCAGCAGCTTAGTGGGGCGCGGGACTGAAGCTTTCTTT

j_call: TRBJ2-4
clone_size: .
d_call: TRBD2
v_call: TRBV6-2/TRBV6-3
cdr3_aa: CASSYLGLDPTKAKNIQYF
cdr3_nt: TGTGCCAGCAGTTACCTGGGACTAGACCCCACTAAAGCCAAAAACATTCAGTACTTC

j_call: TRBJ2-3
clone_size: many
d_call: .
v_call: TRBV11-3
cdr3_aa: CASSFTPGDADTQYF
cdr3_nt: TGTGCCAGCAGCTTTACCCCCGGGGATGCAGATACGCAGTATTTT

j_call: TRBJ2-3
clone_size: few
d_call: TRBD1
v_call: TRBV10-3
cdr3_aa: CAISPGTGSADTQYF
cdr3_nt: TGTGCCATCAGCCCCGGGACAGGGAGCGCAGATACGCAGTATTTT

j_call: TRBJ2-7
clone_size: .
d_call: TRBD1
v_call: TRBV2
cdr3_aa: CASSDIWTGTREQYF
cdr3_nt: TGTGCCAGCAGTGACATCTGGACAGGGACCCGCGAGCAGTACTTC

j_call: TRBJ2-7
clone_size: few
d_call: TRBD1
v_call: TRBV15
cdr3_aa: CATSSQLDREGYEQYF
cdr3_nt: TGTGCCACCAGCAGCCAACTGGACAGGGAAGGCTACGAGCAGTACTTC

j_call: TRBJ2-7
clone_size: many
d_call: .
v_call: TRBV29-1
cdr3_aa: CSARDRFYEQYF
cdr3_nt: TGCAGCGCGCGTGACAGGTTCTACGAGCAGTACTTC

j_call: TRBJ2-3
clone_size: few
d_call: TRBD1
v_call: TRBV7-6
cdr3_aa: CASSFQTGMGDTQYF
cdr3_nt: TGTGCCAGCAGCTTCCAGACAGGGATGGGAGATACGCAGTATTTT

j_call: TRBJ2-1
clone_size: .
d_call: .
v_call: TRBV12-3/TRBV12-4
cdr3_aa: CASSLGVGLTDEQFF
cdr3_nt: TGTGCCAGCAGCCTGGGGGTGGGGTTAACCGATGAGCAGTTCTTC

j_call: TRBJ2-7
clone_size: .
d_call: .
v_call: TRBV6-1
cdr3_aa: CASSESWGPYEQYF
cdr3_nt: TGTGCCAGCAGTGAATCCTGGGGGCCCTACGAGCAGTACTTC

j_call: TRBJ2-7
clone_size: many
d_call: TRBD1
v_call: TRBV5-1
cdr3_aa: CASSSAGTGLSYEQYF
cdr3_nt: TGCGCCAGCAGCTCCGCAGGGACAGGCCTCTCCTACGAGCAGTACTTC

j_call: TRBJ1-2
clone_size: few
d_call: .
v_call: TRBV5-5
cdr3_aa: CASSLLAGGSYGYTF
cdr3_nt: TGTGCCAGCAGCTTATTGGCAGGAGGGAGCTATGGCTACACCTTC

j_call: TRBJ2-1
clone_size: .
d_call: .
v_call: TRBV12-3/TRBV12-4
cdr3_aa: CASSLVSLASEQFF
cdr3_nt: TGTGCCAGCAGTTTAGTCTCCCTAGCTAGTGAGCAGTTCTTC

j_call: TRBJ2-7
clone_size: many
d_call: .
v_call: TRBV15
cdr3_aa: CATSRQGFNEQYF
cdr3_nt: TGTGCCACCAGCAGACAGGGGTTTAACGAGCAGTACTTC

j_call: TRBJ2-7
clone_size: few
d_call: TRBD1
v_call: TRBV6-1
cdr3_aa: CASSPSGTGVPYEQYF
cdr3_nt: TGTGCCAGCAGTCCCTCCGGGACAGGGGTTCCATACGAGCAGTACTTC

j_call: TRBJ1-6
clone_size: many
d_call: .
v_call: TRBV5-1
cdr3_aa: CASSGTEDTYNSPLHF
cdr3_nt: TGCGCCAGCAGCGGGACCGAGGACACCTATAATTCACCCCTCCACTTT

j_call: TRBJ2-7
clone_size: few
d_call: .
v_call: TRBV15
cdr3_aa: CATSRGGMAYEQYF
cdr3_nt: TGTGCCACCAGCAGAGGGGGAATGGCCTACGAGCAGTACTTC

j_call: TRBJ1-2
clone_size: many
d_call: .
v_call: TRBV6-5
cdr3_aa: CASSYGGGPYGYTF
cdr3_nt: TGTGCCAGCAGTTACGGGGGGGGGCCCTATGGCTACACCTTC

j_call: TRBJ2-7
clone_size: few
d_call: TRBD1
v_call: TRBV28
cdr3_aa: CATGQGALFYEQYF
cdr3_nt: TGTGCCACCGGACAGGGGGCTCTTTTCTACGAGCAGTACTTC

j_call: TRBJ1-1
clone_size: few
d_call: .
v_call: TRBV2
cdr3_aa: CASSDREVTEAFF
cdr3_nt: TGTGCCAGCAGTGACAGGGAGGTCACTGAAGCTTTCTTT

j_call: TRBJ2-1
clone_size: .
d_call: TRBD1
v_call: TRBV9
cdr3_aa: CASSTWTGANYNEQFF
cdr3_nt: TGTGCCAGCAGCACCTGGACAGGGGCTAACTACAATGAGCAGTTCTTC

j_call: TRBJ2-1
clone_size: .
d_call: .
v_call: TRBV6-2/TRBV6-3
cdr3_aa: CASSTIYNEQFF
cdr3_nt: TGTGCCAGCAGCACAATCTACAATGAGCAGTTCTTC